This T cell receptor (beta chain) came from a study of T cell changes during pregnancy in multiple sclerosis. The data were produced by immunoSEQ multiplex PCR, yet TCRdb's version contains in-frame clones alone and is incomplete. The sample contains 95,000 to 150,000 clones, over 85% of which appear only once. Trimming cost V 3 bases and J 2 bases; bases outside gene matches: 11. The CDR3 consists of 16 residues. The germline V gene encodes CDR1 SGHRS and CDR2 YFSETQ. The chain is built from TRBV5-1 and TRBJ2-7; 7 bases line up with TRBD2. The sequence was collected from a female donor with multiple sclerosis, enrolled in a pregnancy study. The sequencing used peripheral blood, collected before pregnancy. CDR3 bases: TGCGCCAGCAGCTCCCAGGTCGGGGAGGGGACCTACGAGCAGTACTTC. This encodes CASSSQVGEGTYEQYF. Complete variable domain (other parts from reference TRBV5-1 and TRBJ2-7): KAGVTQTPRYLIKTRGQQVTLSCSPISGHRSVSWYQQTPGQGLQFLFEYFSETQRNKGNFPGRFSGRQFSNSRSEMNVSTLELGDSALYLCASSSQVGEGTYEQYFGPGTRLTVT.